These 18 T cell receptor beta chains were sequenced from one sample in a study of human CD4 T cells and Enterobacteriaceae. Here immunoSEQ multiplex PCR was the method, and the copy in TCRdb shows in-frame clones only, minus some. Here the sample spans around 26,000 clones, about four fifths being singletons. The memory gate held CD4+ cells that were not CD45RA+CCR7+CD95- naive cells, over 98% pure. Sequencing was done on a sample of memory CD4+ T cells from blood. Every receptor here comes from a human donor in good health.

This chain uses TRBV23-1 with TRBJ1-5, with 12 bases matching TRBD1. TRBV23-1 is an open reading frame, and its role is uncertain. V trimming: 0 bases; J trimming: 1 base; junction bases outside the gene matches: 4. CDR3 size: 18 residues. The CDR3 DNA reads TGCGCCAGCAGTCAATCGGGGGACAGGGGGCCGAGCAATCAGCCCCAGCATTTT. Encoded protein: CASSQSGDRGPSNQPQHF.

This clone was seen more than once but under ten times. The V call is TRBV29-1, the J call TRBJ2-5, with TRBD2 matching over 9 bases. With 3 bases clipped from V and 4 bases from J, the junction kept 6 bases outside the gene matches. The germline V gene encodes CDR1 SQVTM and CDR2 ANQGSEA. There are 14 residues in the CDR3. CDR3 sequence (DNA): TGCAGCGTTGATAGCGGGAGCTTTAGAGAGACCCAGTACTTC. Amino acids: CSVDSGSFRETQYF.

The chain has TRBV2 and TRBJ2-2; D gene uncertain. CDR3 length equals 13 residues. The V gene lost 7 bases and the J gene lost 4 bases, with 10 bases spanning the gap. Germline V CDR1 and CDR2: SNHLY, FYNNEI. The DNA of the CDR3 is TGTGCCAGCACCTTTTTGGGCACCGGGGAGCTGTTTTTT. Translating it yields CASTFLGTGELFF. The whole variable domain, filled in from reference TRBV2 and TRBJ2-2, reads EPEVTQTPSHQVTQMGQEVILRCVPISNHLYFYWYRQILGQKVEFLVSFYNNEISEKSEIFDDQFSVERPDGSNFTLKIRSTKLEDSAMYFCASTFLGTGELFFGEGSRLTVL.

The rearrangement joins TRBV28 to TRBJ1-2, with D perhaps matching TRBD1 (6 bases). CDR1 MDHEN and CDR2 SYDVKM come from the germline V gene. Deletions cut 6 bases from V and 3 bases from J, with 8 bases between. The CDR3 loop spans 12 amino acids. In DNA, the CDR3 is TGTGCCAGCAGACAGGGTGACTATGGCTACACCTTC. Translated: CASRQGDYGYTF.

CDR3 amino acids: CASTQTRGEKLFF. CDR3 in DNA: TGTGCCAGCACCCAGACCCGGGGCGAAAAACTGTTTTTT. The V call is TRBV6-1, the J call TRBJ1-4, with D perhaps TRBD1 (5 bases). V was pared by 7 bases and J by 8 bases, with 14 bases between. CDR3 length: 13 amino acids. Germline values: CDR1 MNHNS, CDR2 SASEGT.

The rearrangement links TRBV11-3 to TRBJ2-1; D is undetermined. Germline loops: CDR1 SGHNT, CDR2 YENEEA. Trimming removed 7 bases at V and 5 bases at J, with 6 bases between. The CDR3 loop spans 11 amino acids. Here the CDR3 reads CASTDNNEQFF. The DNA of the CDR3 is TGTGCCAGCACCGACAACAATGAGCAGTTCTTC.

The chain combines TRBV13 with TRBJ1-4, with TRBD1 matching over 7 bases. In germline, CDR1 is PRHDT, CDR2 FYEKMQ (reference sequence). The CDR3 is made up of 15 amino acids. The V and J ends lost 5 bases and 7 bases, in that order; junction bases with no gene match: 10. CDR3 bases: TGTGCCAGCAGCACCCAGCGACAGGGCGGTGAAAAACTGTTTTTT. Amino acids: CASSTQRQGGEKLFF.

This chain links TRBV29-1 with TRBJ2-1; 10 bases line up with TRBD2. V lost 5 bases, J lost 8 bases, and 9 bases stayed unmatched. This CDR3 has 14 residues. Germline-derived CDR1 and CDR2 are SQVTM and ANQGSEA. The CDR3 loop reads CSVPPSGGTYEQFF. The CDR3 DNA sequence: TGCAGCGTTCCCCCTAGCGGGGGTACGTATGAGCAGTTCTTC.

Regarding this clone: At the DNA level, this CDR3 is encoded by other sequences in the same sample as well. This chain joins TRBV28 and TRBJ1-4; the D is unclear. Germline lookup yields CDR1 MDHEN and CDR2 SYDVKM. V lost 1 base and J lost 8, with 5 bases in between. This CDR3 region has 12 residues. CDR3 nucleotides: TGTGCCAGCAGTTTATTTGGGGAAAAACTGTTTTTT. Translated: CASSLFGEKLFF. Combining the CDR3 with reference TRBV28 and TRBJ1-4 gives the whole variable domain DVKVTQSSRYLVKRTGEKVFLECVQDMDHENMFWYRQDPGLGLRLIYFSYDVKMKEKGDIPEGYSVSREKKERFSLILESASTNQTSMYLCASSLFGEKLFFGSGTQLSVL.

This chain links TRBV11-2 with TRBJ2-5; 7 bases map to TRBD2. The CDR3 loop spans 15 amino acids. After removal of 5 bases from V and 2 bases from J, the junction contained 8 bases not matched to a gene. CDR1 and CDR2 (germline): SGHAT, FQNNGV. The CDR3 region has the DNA TGTGCCAGCAGCCGCCATAGAGCGGGGCAAGAGACCCAGTACTTC. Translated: CASSRHRAGQETQYF.

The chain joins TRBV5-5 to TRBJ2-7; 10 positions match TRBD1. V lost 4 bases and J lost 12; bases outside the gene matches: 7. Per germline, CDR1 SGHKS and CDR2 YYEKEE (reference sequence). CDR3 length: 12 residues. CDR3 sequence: CASSPGQGSGYF. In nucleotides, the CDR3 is TGTGCCAGCAGCCCGGGACAGGGGTCGGGGTACTTC.

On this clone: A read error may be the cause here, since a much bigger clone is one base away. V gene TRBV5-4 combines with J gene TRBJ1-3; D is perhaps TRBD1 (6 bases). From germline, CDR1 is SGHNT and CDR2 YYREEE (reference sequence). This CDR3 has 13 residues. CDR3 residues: CAGSEGAGNTIYF. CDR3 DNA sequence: TGTGCCGGCAGCGAGGGGGCTGGAAACACCATATATTTT.

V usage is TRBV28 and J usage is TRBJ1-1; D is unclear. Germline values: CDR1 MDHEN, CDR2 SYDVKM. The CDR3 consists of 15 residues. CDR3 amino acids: CATLPVGFRRTEAFF. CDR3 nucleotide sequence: TGTGCAACCCTCCCGGTCGGGTTTAGGCGCACTGAAGCTTTCTTT.

CDR3 DNA sequence: TGTGCCAGCAGGGGTCGGGACGTCTCCTACAATGAGCAGTTCTTC. Protein product: CASRGRDVSYNEQFF. The J gene is TRBJ2-1, the V gene TRBV7-9; the D gene could be TRBD1 or TRBD2 (5 bases each). The V gene's germline CDR1 is SEHNR and CDR2 FQNEAQ (reference sequence). This CDR3 contains 15 residues. Trimming removed 6 bases at V and 0 bases at J, with 12 bases between.

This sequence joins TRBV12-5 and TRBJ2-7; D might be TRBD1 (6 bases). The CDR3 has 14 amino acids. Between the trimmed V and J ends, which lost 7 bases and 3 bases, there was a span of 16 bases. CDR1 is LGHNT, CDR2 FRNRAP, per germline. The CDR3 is CASVPGTYHYEQYF. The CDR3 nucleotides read TGTGCTAGTGTTCCCGGGACATACCACTACGAGCAGTACTTC.

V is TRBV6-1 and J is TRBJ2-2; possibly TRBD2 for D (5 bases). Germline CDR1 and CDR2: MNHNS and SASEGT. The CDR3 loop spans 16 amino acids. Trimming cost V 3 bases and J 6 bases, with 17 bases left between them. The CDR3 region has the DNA TGTGCCAGCAGTGATGTGCCCTACGGAGGTGCCGGGGAGCTGTTTTTT. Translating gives CASSDVPYGGAGELFF.

As DNA, the CDR3 is TGTGCCAGCAGCCCGGGACTAGCGGGAGTTCAGACCCAGTACTTC. Translating gives CASSPGLAGVQTQYF. The gene calls are TRBV2 and TRBJ2-5; 14 nucleotides agree with TRBD2. The CDR3 has 15 amino acids. Germline V gives CDR1 SNHLY, CDR2 FYNNEI. The trim removed 6 bases at V and 6 bases at J, leaving 6 bases unmatched.

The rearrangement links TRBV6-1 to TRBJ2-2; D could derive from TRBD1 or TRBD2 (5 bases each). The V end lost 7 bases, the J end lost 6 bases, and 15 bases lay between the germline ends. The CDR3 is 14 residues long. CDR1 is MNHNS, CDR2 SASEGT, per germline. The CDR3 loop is CASTLNPGPGELFF. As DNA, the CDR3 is TGTGCCAGCACCCTTAATCCGGGGCCCGGGGAGCTGTTTTTT.